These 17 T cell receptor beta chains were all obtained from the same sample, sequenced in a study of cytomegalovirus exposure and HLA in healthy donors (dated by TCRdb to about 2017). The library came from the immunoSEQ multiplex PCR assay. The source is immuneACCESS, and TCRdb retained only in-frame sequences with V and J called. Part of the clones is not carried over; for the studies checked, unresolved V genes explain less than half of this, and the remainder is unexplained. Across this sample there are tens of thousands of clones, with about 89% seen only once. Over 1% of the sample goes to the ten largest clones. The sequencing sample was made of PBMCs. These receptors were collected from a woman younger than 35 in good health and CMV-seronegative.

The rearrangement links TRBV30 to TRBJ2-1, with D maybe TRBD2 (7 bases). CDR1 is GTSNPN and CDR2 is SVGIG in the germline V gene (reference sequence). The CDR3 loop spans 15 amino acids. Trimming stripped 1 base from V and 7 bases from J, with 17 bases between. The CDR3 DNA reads TGTGCCTGGAGTGGGTGGGACGGGGGGACAAATGAGCAGTTCTTC. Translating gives CAWSGWDGGTNEQFF. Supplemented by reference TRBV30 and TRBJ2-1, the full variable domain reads SQTIHQWPATLVQPVGSPLSLECTVEGTSNPNLYWYRQAAGRGLQLLFYSVGIGQISSEVPQNLSASRPQDRQFILSSKKLLLSDSGFYLCAWSGWDGGTNEQFFGPGTRLTVL.

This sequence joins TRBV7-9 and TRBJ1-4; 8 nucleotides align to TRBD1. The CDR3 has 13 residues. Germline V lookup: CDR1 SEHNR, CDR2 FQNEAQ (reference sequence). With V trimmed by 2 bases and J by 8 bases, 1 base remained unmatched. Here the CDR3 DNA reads TGTGCCAGCAGCTTACAGGGGGCAGAAAAACTGTTTTTT. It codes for CASSLQGAEKLFF.

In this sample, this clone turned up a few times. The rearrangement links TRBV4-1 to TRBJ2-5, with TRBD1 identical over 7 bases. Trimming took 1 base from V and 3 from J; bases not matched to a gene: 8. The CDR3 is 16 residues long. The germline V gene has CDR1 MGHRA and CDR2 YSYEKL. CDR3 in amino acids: CASSQAKDRTKETQYF. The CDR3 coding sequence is TGCGCCAGCAGCCAAGCGAAGGACAGGACAAAAGAGACCCAGTACTTC.

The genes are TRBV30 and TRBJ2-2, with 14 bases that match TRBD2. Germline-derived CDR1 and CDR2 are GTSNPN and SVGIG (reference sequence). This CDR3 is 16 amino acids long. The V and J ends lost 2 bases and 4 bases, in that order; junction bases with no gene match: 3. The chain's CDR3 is CAWSYGLAGGTGELFF. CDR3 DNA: TGTGCCTGGAGTTACGGACTAGCGGGGGGCACCGGGGAGCTGTTTTTT.

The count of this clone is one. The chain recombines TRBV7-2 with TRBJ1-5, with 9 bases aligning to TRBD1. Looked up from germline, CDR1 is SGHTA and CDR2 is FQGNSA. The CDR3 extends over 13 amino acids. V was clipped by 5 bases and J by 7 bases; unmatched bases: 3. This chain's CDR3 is CASSKDRGQPQHF. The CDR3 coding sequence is TGTGCCAGCAGCAAGGACAGGGGCCAGCCCCAGCATTTT.

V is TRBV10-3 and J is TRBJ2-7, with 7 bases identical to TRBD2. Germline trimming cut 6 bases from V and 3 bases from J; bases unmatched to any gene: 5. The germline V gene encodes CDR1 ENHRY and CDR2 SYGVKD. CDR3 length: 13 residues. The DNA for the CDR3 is TGTGCCATCAGACTCGGCGGGAGCTACGAGCAGTACTTC. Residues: CAIRLGGSYEQYF.

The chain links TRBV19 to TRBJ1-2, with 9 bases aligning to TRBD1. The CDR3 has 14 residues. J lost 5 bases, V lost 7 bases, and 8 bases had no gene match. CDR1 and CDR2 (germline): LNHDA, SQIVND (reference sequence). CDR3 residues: CASTRWGQGYGYTF. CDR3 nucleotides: TGTGCCAGTACACGTTGGGGACAGGGATATGGCTACACCTTC.

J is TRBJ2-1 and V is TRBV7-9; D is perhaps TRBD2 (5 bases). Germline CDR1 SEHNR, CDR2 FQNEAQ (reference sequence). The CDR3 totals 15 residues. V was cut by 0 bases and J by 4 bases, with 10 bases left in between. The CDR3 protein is CASSLAGALYNEQFF. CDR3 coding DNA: TGTGCCAGCAGCTTAGCGGGAGCCTTGTACAATGAGCAGTTCTTC.

The CDR3 DNA sequence: TGTGCCAGCAGCTTAGTAAAAGCGGGAGCCTACGAGCAGTACTTC. Translation: CASSLVKAGAYEQYF. V gene TRBV7-2 combines with J gene TRBJ2-7; 8 positions match TRBD2. Germline-derived CDR1 and CDR2 are SGHTA and FQGNSA. The CDR3 consists of 15 residues. The V and J ends lost 1 base and 2 bases, in that order; junction bases with no gene match: 4. The full variable domain, in which reference TRBV7-2 and TRBJ2-7 provide the parts outside the CDR3, is GAGVSQSPSNKVTEKGKDVELRCDPISGHTALYWYRQSLGQGLEFLIYFQGNSAPDKSGLPSDRFSAERTGGSVSTLTIQRTQQEDSAVYLCASSLVKAGAYEQYFGPGTRLTVT.

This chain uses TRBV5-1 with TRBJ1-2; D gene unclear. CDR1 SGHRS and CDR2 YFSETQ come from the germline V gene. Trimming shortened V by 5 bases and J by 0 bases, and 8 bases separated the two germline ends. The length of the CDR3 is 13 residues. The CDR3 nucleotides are TGCGCCAGCAGGGCCACAGCTAACTATGGCTACACCTTC. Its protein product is CASRATANYGYTF.

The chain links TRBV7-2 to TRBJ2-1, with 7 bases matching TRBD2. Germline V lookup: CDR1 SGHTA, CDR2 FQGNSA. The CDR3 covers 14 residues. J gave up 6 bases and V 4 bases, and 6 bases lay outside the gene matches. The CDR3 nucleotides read TGTGCCAGCAGCTGGGGAGGGCCCGGCAATGAGCAGTTCTTC. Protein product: CASSWGGPGNEQFF.

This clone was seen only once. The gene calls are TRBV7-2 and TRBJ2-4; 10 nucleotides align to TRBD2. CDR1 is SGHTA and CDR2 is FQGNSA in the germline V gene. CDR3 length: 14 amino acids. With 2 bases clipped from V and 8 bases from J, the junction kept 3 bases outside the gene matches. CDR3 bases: TGTGCCAGCAGCTTATCTAGCGGGAGTGACATTCAGTACTTC. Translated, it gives CASSLSSGSDIQYF.

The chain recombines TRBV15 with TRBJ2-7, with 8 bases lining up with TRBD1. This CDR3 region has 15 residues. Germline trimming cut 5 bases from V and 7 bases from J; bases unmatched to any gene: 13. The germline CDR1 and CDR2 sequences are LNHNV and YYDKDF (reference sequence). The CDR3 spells CATSRDYQGAREQYF. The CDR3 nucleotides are TGTGCCACCAGCCGCGATTATCAGGGGGCGCGAGAGCAGTACTTC. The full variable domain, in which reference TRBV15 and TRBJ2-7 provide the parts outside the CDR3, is DAMVIQNPRYQVTQFGKPVTLSCSQTLNHNVMYWYQQKSSQAPKLLFHYYDKDFNNEADTPDNFQSRRPNTSFCFLDIRSPGLGDTAMYLCATSRDYQGAREQYFGPGTRLTVT.

CDR3 in amino acids: CASSPIAGGPHEQYF. The CDR3 region has the DNA TGTGCCAGCAGCCCCATAGCGGGAGGGCCCCACGAGCAGTACTTC. The J gene is TRBJ2-7, the V gene TRBV11-2; 11 nucleotides agree with TRBD2. The CDR3 length is 15 residues. J was trimmed by 5 bases and V by 5 bases; bases with no gene match: 8. Germline loops: CDR1 SGHAT, CDR2 FQNNGV.

CDR3 amino acids: CASSLQTRQGTDTQYF. CDR3 nucleotides: TGTGCCAGCAGCTTACAAACTAGACAGGGTACTGATACGCAGTATTTT. This chain joins TRBV7-2 and TRBJ2-3, with 7 bases that match TRBD1. J gave up 6 bases and V 2 bases, and 11 bases lay outside the gene matches. The CDR3 consists of 16 residues. CDR1 and CDR2 from the germline V gene are SGHTA and FQGNSA.

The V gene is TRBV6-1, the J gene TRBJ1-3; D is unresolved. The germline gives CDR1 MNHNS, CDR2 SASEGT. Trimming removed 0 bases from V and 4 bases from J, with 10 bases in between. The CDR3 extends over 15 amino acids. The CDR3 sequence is CASSEAEGSGNTIYF. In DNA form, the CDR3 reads TGTGCCAGCAGTGAAGCGGAGGGATCAGGAAACACCATATATTTT.

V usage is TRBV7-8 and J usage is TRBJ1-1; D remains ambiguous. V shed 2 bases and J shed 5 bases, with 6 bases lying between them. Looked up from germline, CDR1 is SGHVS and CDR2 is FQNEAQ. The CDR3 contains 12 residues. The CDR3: CASSLTRTEAFF. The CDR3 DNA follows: TGTGCCAGCAGCTTAACTAGGACTGAAGCTTTCTTT. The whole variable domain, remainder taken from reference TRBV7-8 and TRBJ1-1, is GAGVSQSPRYKVAKRGQDVALRCDPISGHVSLFWYQQALGQGPEFLTYFQNEAQLDKSGLPSDRFFAERPEGSVSTLKIQRTQQEDSAVYLCASSLTRTEAFFGQGTRLTVV.